This TCR beta chain was obtained from a study of regulatory T cells in long-lasting Graves disease. Whole-study context: Antithyroid drug intake by newly diagnosed Graves' patients had lasted under 3 months.

V lost 0 bases, J lost 12 bases, and 12 bases stayed unmatched. The CDR3 spans 17 residues. Germline CDR1 reads MGHRA; CDR2 reads YSYEKL. Described time point: newly diagnosed GD, antithyroid drugs for less than 3 months. PBMCs were the source of the RNA used for TCR sequencing. With iRepertoire HTBI primers and Arm-PCR of CDR3 regions, TCR beta libraries were built. TCRdb re-analysed the multiplex PCR reads in MiXCR, keeping a single row per CDR3 protein. The profile shows some 560,000 distinct CDR3 sequences, around 16% of them singletons. In addition, the sample was reused for a study of T cells in Graves' hyperthyroidism and ophthalmopathy.

The rearrangement uses TRBV4-1 and TRBJ2-7, with 15 nucleotides matching TRBD2. The sample here was peripheral blood mononuclear cells (PBMCs), taken at new diagnosis, from a patient treated with antithyroid drugs. The sequence was collected from a woman aged 35-60 years with Graves disease. The CDR3 DNA is TGCGCCAGCAGCCAAGATCTCTTTGGACTAGCGGGGGGGGTGCCGTACTTC. Protein sequence: CASSQDLFGLAGGVPYF.